The 13 T cell receptor beta chains presented below share a single source sample, sequenced in a study of blood T cell repertoires in COVID-19. TCRdb's table, derived via immunoSEQ multiplex PCR, lists solely in-frame clones and lacks some. This sample yields approximately 320,000 clones, of which 80% to 90% are seen a single time; approximately 9% belongs to the top ten. The sequenced material came from PBMCs or T cells enriched from blood (not recorded which). These receptors were obtained from a woman between 18 and 29 years old who had recovered from COVID-19.

V and J are TRBV7-3 and TRBJ2-2; TRBD2 agrees at 7 bases. Germline V gives CDR1 SGHTA, CDR2 FQGTGA. This CDR3 contains 15 residues. V lost 5 bases, J lost 5 bases, and 8 bases stayed unmatched. CDR3 region: CASSPRGEGTGELFF. The CDR3 DNA follows: TGTGCCAGCAGCCCCCGGGGGGAAGGGACCGGGGAGCTGTTTTTT.

The V gene is TRBV27, the J gene TRBJ2-7; 11 bases match TRBD2. The CDR3 runs 17 residues. V trimming: 2 bases; J trimming: 6 bases; junction bases outside the gene matches: 12. Per germline, CDR1 MNHEY and CDR2 SMNVEV (reference sequence). The CDR3 DNA reads TGTGCCAGCAGTTTACTCCTAGCGGGAGGCCCCGCATCCGAGCAGTACTTC. Its protein is CASSLLLAGGPASEQYF.

J is TRBJ2-1 and V is TRBV27; 14 bases map to TRBD2. With V trimmed by 6 bases and J by 6 bases, 4 bases remained unmatched. This CDR3 is 15 amino acids long. Germline V gene sequence: CDR1 MNHEY, CDR2 SMNVEV (reference sequence). The CDR3 here is CASRAGLAGVNEQFF. In DNA, the CDR3 is TGTGCCAGCAGAGCGGGACTAGCGGGAGTCAATGAGCAGTTCTTC.

CDR3 DNA: TGTGCCAGCAGCTGGTTCGGCAGGGGGTCCTCCGGTGGCTACACCTTC. This translates into CASSWFGRGSSGGYTF. V gene TRBV28 combines with J gene TRBJ1-2; 7 positions match TRBD1. Germline CDR1 and CDR2: MDHEN and SYDVKM. V gave up 6 bases and J gave up 7 bases; unmatched junction bases: 17. CDR3 length: 16 residues.

The chain is built from TRBV6-1 and TRBJ2-4, with D tentatively TRBD1 (6 bases). V lost 1 base and J 6 bases, leaving 13 bases between the germline ends. Germline V gene sequence: CDR1 MNHNS, CDR2 SASEGT. CDR3 size: 15 residues. CDR3 bases: TGTGCCAGCAGTGAAGTCGGGACAACTTCAAACATTCAGTACTTC. This gives the protein CASSEVGTTSNIQYF.

This clone was observed a handful of times. This chain joins TRBV28 and TRBJ2-3, with TRBD2 identical over 10 bases. CDR1 and CDR2 (germline): MDHEN, SYDVKM. V shed 6 bases, J shed 5 bases, and the junction held 17 bases outside the gene matches. The CDR3 has 18 amino acids. Written as DNA, the CDR3 is TGTGCCAGCAGCTCACCCGCGGCACTAGCGGGGTGGGAAGATACGCAGTATTTT. Protein product: CASSSPAALAGWEDTQYF.

The rearrangement links TRBV6-5 to TRBJ1-1, with a weak D call TRBD1 (5 bases). Per the germline V gene, CDR1 is MNHEY and CDR2 is SVGAGI. This CDR3 is 14 amino acids long. V was shortened by 7 bases and J by 4 bases, with 16 bases between the two germline ends. For the CDR3, the DNA is TGTGCCAGCACTCACACTCGGGGGGGCACTGAAGCTTTCTTT. Translation: CASTHTRGGTEAFF.

V usage is TRBV25-1 and J usage is TRBJ2-1; possible D gene TRBD1, 5 bases. Germline V CDR1 and CDR2: MGHDK, SYGVNS. V was pared by 5 bases and J by 0 bases, with 17 bases between. The CDR3 has 17 amino acids. CDR3 coding DNA: TGTGCCAGCAGTCCCCAGTACGACAGTTACTCCTACAATGAGCAGTTCTTC. Amino acids: CASSPQYDSYSYNEQFF. The variable domain in full, completed from reference TRBV25-1 and TRBJ2-1, reads EADIYQTPRYLVIGTGKKITLECSQTMGHDKMYWYQQDPGMELHLIHYSYGVNSTEKGDLSSESTVSRIRTEHFPLTLESARPSHTSQYLCASSPQYDSYSYNEQFFGPGTRLTVL.

V is TRBV27 and J is TRBJ2-5, with 10 nucleotides matching TRBD1. V lost 6 bases to trimming and J lost 5 bases; unmatched junction nucleotides: 6. Germline CDR1 and CDR2: MNHEY and SMNVEV (reference sequence). This CDR3 is built from 14 residues. CDR3 in amino acids: CASRRTGGLETQYF. The CDR3 DNA reads as TGTGCCAGCAGGAGGACAGGGGGTCTGGAGACCCAGTACTTC.

This clone was seen only a few times. The V call is TRBV10-2, the J call TRBJ2-1; D possibly corresponds to TRBD2 (5 bases). V lost 1 base, J lost 10 bases, and 8 bases lay in between. The CDR3 loop spans 12 amino acids. Per the germline V gene, CDR1 is WSHSY and CDR2 is SAAADI. The CDR3 DNA sequence: TGCGCCAGCAGTGAGTACCCTAGCGAGCAGTTCTTC. This translates into CASSEYPSEQFF.

The rearrangement uses TRBV7-8 and TRBJ2-1, with no clear D. CDR3 length: 13 residues. V lost 5 bases, J lost 8 bases, and 13 bases lay in between. The germline V gene encodes CDR1 SGHVS and CDR2 FQNEAQ. The CDR3 reads CASSPIRRDEQFF. CDR3 DNA: TGTGCCAGCAGCCCAATTCGCCGAGATGAGCAGTTCTTC.

The V gene is TRBV2, the J gene TRBJ2-7; TRBD2 aligns across 11 bases. Germline loops: CDR1 SNHLY, CDR2 FYNNEI. The CDR3 loop spans 18 amino acids. V lost 7 bases to trimming and J lost 3 bases; unmatched junction nucleotides: 17. CDR3 loop: CASNPSGTSGKTNYEQYF. DNA for the CDR3: TGTGCCAGCAATCCGTCCGGGACTAGCGGCAAAACGAACTACGAGCAGTACTTC. The complete variable domain, with remaining parts taken from reference TRBV2 and TRBJ2-7, reads EPEVTQTPSHQVTQMGQEVILRCVPISNHLYFYWYRQILGQKVEFLVSFYNNEISEKSEIFDDQFSVERPDGSNFTLKIRSTKLEDSAMYFCASNPSGTSGKTNYEQYFGPGTRLTVT.

The chain has TRBV6-2 or TRBV6-3 and TRBJ2-2; the match to TRBD2 covers 14 bases. The CDR3 has 18 amino acids. Germline CDR1 and CDR2: MNHEY and SVGEGT. Trimming removed 2 bases from V and 4 bases from J; junction bases left unmatched: 6. The CDR3 loop is CASSYKTSGGVITGELFF. The CDR3 DNA reads TGTGCCAGCAGTTACAAGACTAGCGGGGGGGTTATCACCGGGGAGCTGTTTTTT.